The 28 T cell receptor beta chains in this list originate from one sample, sequenced in a study of blood T cell repertoires in COVID-19. Method: immunoSEQ multiplex PCR; TCRdb's copy keeps in-frame clones and lacks some. The sample lists fewer than 400,000 clones, roughly 90% occurring once. Material for sequencing was peripheral blood. The receptors shown here come from a woman in her thirties with COVID-19, enrolled during active disease.

The chain links TRBV12-3 or TRBV12-4 to TRBJ2-1, with a tentative D call TRBD1 (5 bases). The germline V and J ends were trimmed by 10 bases and 5 bases, with 12 bases remaining between them. The length of the CDR3 is 12 residues. CDR3 nucleotide sequence: TGTGCCACCCTAACAGGCGACAATGAGCAGTTCTTC. Its protein product is CATLTGDNEQFF.

This chain links TRBV3-1 (or the pseudogene TRBV3-2) with TRBJ1-3; D ambiguous. CDR1 is LGHDT and CDR2 is YNNKEL in the germline V gene (reference sequence). V lost 3 bases, J lost 0 bases, and 12 bases lay in between. The CDR3 loop spans 16 amino acids. The DNA for the CDR3 is TGTGCCAGCAGCCATCTCGGGGTCACCTCTGGAAACACCATATATTTT. Amino acids: CASSHLGVTSGNTIYF.

The chain uses TRBV18 and TRBJ2-1; 8 bases align to TRBD1. Germline lookup yields CDR1 KGHSH and CDR2 LQKENI. V lost 6 bases to trimming and J lost 8 bases; unmatched junction nucleotides: 6. The CDR3 runs to 13 residues. CDR3 protein: CASSKDRADEQFF. The CDR3 nucleotides are TGTGCCAGCTCCAAGGACAGGGCGGATGAGCAGTTCTTC. Full variable domain (missing parts from reference TRBV18 and TRBJ2-1): NAGVMQNPRHLVRRRGQEARLRCSPMKGHSHVYWYRQLPEEGLKFMVYLQKENIIDESGMPKERFSAEFPKEGPSILRIQQVVRGDSAAYFCASSKDRADEQFFGPGTRLTVL.

This chain uses TRBV19 with TRBJ2-7; tentative D call: TRBD2 (6 bases). This CDR3 spans 14 amino acids. Germline CDR1 reads LNHDA; CDR2 reads SQIVND (reference sequence). V was cut by 5 bases and J by 1 base, with 12 bases left in between. The CDR3 sequence is CASSPRDWSYEQYF. The CDR3 DNA follows: TGTGCCAGTAGTCCAAGGGACTGGTCCTACGAGCAGTACTTC. Together with reference TRBV19 and TRBJ2-7, the CDR3 gives the full variable domain: DGGITQSPKYLFRKEGQNVTLSCEQNLNHDAMYWYRQDPGQGLRLIYYSQIVNDFQKGDIAEGYSVSREKKESFPLTVTSAQKNPTAFYLCASSPRDWSYEQYFGPGTRLTVT.

The chain uses TRBV7-2 and TRBJ2-3, with 10 nucleotides matching TRBD2. The germline CDR1 and CDR2 sequences are SGHTA and FQGNSA. The CDR3 runs 15 residues. After removal of 2 bases from V and 5 bases from J, the junction contained 4 bases not matched to a gene. In nucleotides, the CDR3 is TGTGCCAGCAGCTTACCCCTAGCGGGGGTAGATACGCAGTATTTT. It yields the protein CASSLPLAGVDTQYF.

This clone appeared once. The V and J genes are TRBV30 and TRBJ1-2; the D is unclear. The V gene's germline CDR1 is GTSNPN and CDR2 SVGIG (reference sequence). V lost 3 bases, J lost 8 bases, and 19 bases lay in between. This CDR3 has 14 amino acids. CDR3 protein: CAWSLGSSTGGYTF. The CDR3 DNA sequence: TGTGCCTGGAGCTTGGGTTCCTCCACGGGAGGCTACACCTTC.

This clone turned up a few times. The chain is built from TRBV7-9 and TRBJ1-4; 7 bases map to TRBD1. Germline V CDR1 and CDR2: SEHNR, FQNEAQ (reference sequence). The CDR3 covers 15 residues. Trimming removed 1 base from V and 3 bases from J; junction bases left unmatched: 2. In DNA form, the CDR3 reads TGTGCCAGCAGCTTAGGGGGGACAGCTAATGAAAAACTGTTTTTT. Protein product: CASSLGGTANEKLFF. Together with reference TRBV7-9 and TRBJ1-4, the CDR3 gives the full variable domain: DTGVSQNPRHKITKRGQNVTFRCDPISEHNRLYWYRQTLGQGPEFLTYFQNEAQLEKSRLLSDRFSAERPKGSFSTLEIQRTEQGDSAMYLCASSLGGTANEKLFFGSGTQLSVL.

This clone was counted a few times. This chain joins TRBV9 and TRBJ2-1, with 12 bases identical to TRBD2. CDR1 and CDR2 (germline): SGDLS, YYNGEE. The CDR3 is made up of 15 amino acids. With V trimmed by 2 bases and J by 7 bases, 4 bases remained unmatched. For the CDR3, the DNA is TGTGCCAGCAGCGTTACTAGCGGGGGGAGTAATGAGCAGTTCTTC. Residues: CASSVTSGGSNEQFF.

This chain links TRBV7-6 with TRBJ2-3; 7 bases align to TRBD1. With 6 bases clipped from V and 3 bases from J, the junction kept 6 bases outside the gene matches. CDR1 is SGHVS and CDR2 is FNYEAQ in the germline V gene. This CDR3 is 14 amino acids long. CDR3 protein: CASSVKGATDTQYF. For the CDR3, the DNA is TGTGCCAGCAGTGTAAAGGGGGCGACAGATACGCAGTATTTT. Supplemented by reference TRBV7-6 and TRBJ2-3, the full variable domain reads GAGVSQSPRYKVTKRGQDVALRCDPISGHVSLYWYRQALGQGPEFLTYFNYEAQQDKSGLPNDRFSAERPEGSISTLTIQRTEQRDSAMYRCASSVKGATDTQYFGPGTRLTVL.

V is TRBV7-9 and J is TRBJ1-3; maybe TRBD1 (5 bases). Germline V gene data show CDR1 as SEHNR and CDR2 as FQNEAQ (reference sequence). Trimming removed 3 bases at V and 3 bases at J, with 9 bases between. The CDR3 has 14 amino acids. CDR3 nucleotide sequence: TGTGCCAGCAGCTTTGACAGCCTTGGAAACACCATATATTTT. Residues: CASSFDSLGNTIYF.

This chain links TRBV19 with TRBJ1-5; TRBD1 matches 7 bases. From germline, CDR1 is LNHDA and CDR2 SQIVND (reference sequence). This CDR3 is 16 amino acids long. Losses at the gene ends were 4 bases for V and 2 bases for J; bases not matched to a gene: 8. This CDR3 reads CASSTGGGGGNQPQHF. The CDR3 bases are TGTGCCAGTAGTACAGGAGGGGGCGGGGGCAATCAGCCCCAGCATTTT. Full variable domain (rest looked up from reference TRBV19 and TRBJ1-5): DGGITQSPKYLFRKEGQNVTLSCEQNLNHDAMYWYRQDPGQGLRLIYYSQIVNDFQKGDIAEGYSVSREKKESFPLTVTSAQKNPTAFYLCASSTGGGGGNQPQHFGDGTRLSIL.

The gene calls are TRBV9 and TRBJ1-2; TRBD1 matches at 10 bases. The V gene end was trimmed by 3 bases and the J gene end by 7 bases; junction bases not matched to a gene: 3. The V gene's germline CDR1 is SGDLS and CDR2 YYNGEE. The CDR3 has 13 amino acids. The CDR3 spells CASSGQGARGYTF. The CDR3 bases are TGTGCCAGCAGCGGACAGGGGGCGCGTGGCTACACCTTC.

Regarding this clone: Other DNA sequences in this sample translate to the same CDR3. The chain recombines TRBV2 with TRBJ1-5, with a possible D match to TRBD1 (5 bases). Trimming stripped 3 bases from V and 4 bases from J, with 7 bases between. The CDR3 contains 13 residues. Germline V CDR1 and CDR2: SNHLY, FYNNEI. The CDR3 protein is CASSEEGNQPQHF. The CDR3 DNA reads TGTGCCAGCAGTGAGGAGGGGAATCAGCCCCAGCATTTT.

The rearrangement joins TRBV13 to TRBJ2-5; weak D call: TRBD2 (5 bases). This CDR3 has 14 amino acids. V was pared by 2 bases and J by 2 bases, with 9 bases between. Germline V gene lookup returns CDR1 PRHDT and CDR2 FYEKMQ (reference sequence). DNA of the CDR3: TGTGCCAGCAGCTTAAGACTATTTCAAGAGACCCAGTACTTC. Encoded protein: CASSLRLFQETQYF.

CDR3: CASSHTGIVGDGYTF. The CDR3 DNA sequence: TGTGCCAGCAGCCACACGGGGATCGTCGGGGATGGCTACACCTTC. The chain employs TRBV7-9 and TRBJ1-2; D is unclear. Trimming stripped 5 bases from V and 6 bases from J, with 19 bases between. The length of the CDR3 is 15 residues. Germline V lookup: CDR1 SEHNR, CDR2 FQNEAQ (reference sequence). Together with reference TRBV7-9 and TRBJ1-2, the CDR3 gives the full variable domain: DTGVSQNPRHKITKRGQNVTFRCDPISEHNRLYWYRQTLGQGPEFLTYFQNEAQLEKSRLLSDRFSAERPKGSFSTLEIQRTEQGDSAMYLCASSHTGIVGDGYTFGSGTRLTVV.

This sequence joins TRBV4-1 and TRBJ1-2; 10 positions match TRBD1. CDR1 is MGHRA and CDR2 is YSYEKL in the germline V gene. The CDR3 has 19 amino acids. The ends lost 4 bases at V and 0 bases at J; junction bases unmatched: 14. In DNA form, the CDR3 reads TGCGCCAGCAGCCGGATGGGGACAGGGGCCTCCCCTTCTAACTATGGCTACACCTTC. This codes for CASSRMGTGASPSNYGYTF.

This sequence joins TRBV19 and TRBJ1-1; 7 bases fit TRBD1. Germline trimming cut 8 bases from V and 1 base from J; bases unmatched to any gene: 10. Germline V CDR1 and CDR2: LNHDA, SQIVND (reference sequence). The length of the CDR3 is 15 residues. The CDR3 loop is CASVLTGTANTEAFF. CDR3 in DNA: TGTGCCAGTGTCTTAACCGGGACAGCGAACACTGAAGCTTTCTTT.

The chain uses TRBV2 and TRBJ1-1; 9 bases agree with TRBD1. The CDR3 contains 16 residues. CDR1 and CDR2 from the germline V gene are SNHLY and FYNNEI. Unmatched junction bases numbered 12, after V lost 6 bases and J lost 4 bases. The CDR3 sequence: CASRGDRVLGGTEAFF. CDR3 bases: TGTGCCAGCAGAGGGGACAGGGTTTTAGGGGGCACTGAAGCTTTCTTT.

This clone appeared once. The rearrangement uses TRBV15 and TRBJ2-4, with D possibly TRBD1 on 6 matching bases. The CDR3 runs to 16 residues. Trimming removed 2 bases from V and 0 bases from J, with 11 bases in between. CDR1 and CDR2 (germline): LNHNV, YYDKDF (reference sequence). CDR3 loop: CATSRRDTLAKNIQYF. In nucleotides, the CDR3 is TGTGCCACCAGCAGACGGGACACTTTAGCCAAAAACATTCAGTACTTC.

The V call is TRBV3-1 (or the pseudogene TRBV3-2), the J call TRBJ2-3, with a possible D match to TRBD1 (5 bases). The CDR3 loop spans 14 amino acids. Between the trimmed V and J ends, which lost 0 bases and 8 bases, there was a span of 12 bases. Germline V lookup: CDR1 LGHDT, CDR2 YNNKEL (reference sequence). The CDR3 DNA follows: TGTGCCAGCAGCCAAGATCTTGGTAGGGGTACGCAGTATTTT. It specifies CASSQDLGRGTQYF.

The chain joins TRBV19 to TRBJ1-2; D is undetermined. Germline assignment: CDR1 LNHDA and CDR2 SQIVND (reference sequence). The CDR3 loop spans 15 amino acids. V lost 1 base, J lost 6 bases, and 15 bases lay in between. The CDR3 nucleotides are TGTGCCAGTAGTATAGTCAGCCCGCCGAGGAATGGCTACACCTTC. Translated, it gives CASSIVSPPRNGYTF.

V usage is TRBV7-8 and J usage is TRBJ1-1, with D perhaps matching TRBD1 (6 bases). There are 15 residues in the CDR3. V dropped 1 base and J dropped 1 base, with 10 bases sitting between them. Germline loops: CDR1 SGHVS, CDR2 FQNEAQ. The CDR3 DNA is TGTGCCAGCAGCTTAGTTTGGGGGCCGAACACTGAAGCTTTCTTT. Translation: CASSLVWGPNTEAFF. The variable domain in full, with the rest retrieved from reference TRBV7-8 and TRBJ1-1, is GAGVSQSPRYKVAKRGQDVALRCDPISGHVSLFWYQQALGQGPEFLTYFQNEAQLDKSGLPSDRFFAERPEGSVSTLKIQRTQQEDSAVYLCASSLVWGPNTEAFFGQGTRLTVV.

This clone was observed a handful of times. The chain has TRBV10-3 and TRBJ1-5; no clear D gene. V lost 8 bases, J lost 0 bases, and 14 bases lay in between. This CDR3 comprises 15 residues. Germline-derived CDR1 and CDR2 are ENHRY and SYGVKD. The CDR3 sequence is CAISRDSNSNQPQHF. DNA of the CDR3: TGTGCCATCTCGAGGGATTCGAATAGCAATCAGCCCCAGCATTTT.

The J gene is TRBJ2-2, the V gene TRBV9, with D perhaps matching TRBD1 (6 bases). Per the germline V gene, CDR1 is SGDLS and CDR2 is YYNGEE. This CDR3 has 13 residues. V was cut by 3 bases and J by 6 bases, with 9 bases left in between. CDR3 region: CASSAQGSGELFF. CDR3 bases: TGTGCCAGCAGCGCACAGGGATCCGGGGAGCTGTTTTTT.

This chain uses TRBV10-3 with TRBJ2-2, with 8 bases aligning to TRBD2. The CDR3 loop spans 15 amino acids. The V gene's germline CDR1 is ENHRY and CDR2 SYGVKD. The ends lost 3 bases at V and 7 bases at J; junction bases unmatched: 7. CDR3 nucleotide sequence: TGTGCCATCAGTGAAGCCCGGGGGGGCCGCGGGGAGCTGTTTTTT. It is translated as CAISEARGGRGELFF.

CDR3 in amino acids: CAISPGQGHTGELFF. The CDR3 bases are TGTGCCATCAGTCCGGGACAGGGGCACACCGGGGAGCTGTTTTTT. This chain links TRBV10-3 with TRBJ2-2, with TRBD1 matching over 10 bases. CDR1 and CDR2 from the germline V gene are ENHRY and SYGVKD. The J segment lost 3 bases and the V segment lost 5 bases, leaving 3 bases of the junction unmatched. The CDR3 runs 15 residues.

This chain connects TRBV29-1 to TRBJ2-3; D gene uncertain. Trimming cost V 7 bases and J 6 bases, with 20 bases left between them. CDR1 SQVTM and CDR2 ANQGSEA come from the germline V gene. The CDR3 has 14 residues. CDR3 amino acids: CSAPRSELKDTQYF. The CDR3 DNA follows: TGCAGCGCCCCTCGGTCCGAGCTTAAGGATACGCAGTATTTT.

The chain couples TRBV29-1 to TRBJ1-2; D might be TRBD1 (5 bases). The CDR3 runs 13 residues. Germline-derived CDR1 and CDR2 are SQVTM and ANQGSEA. V lost 5 bases and J lost 1, with 11 bases in between. The CDR3 nucleotides read TGCAGCGTTCCCGCCAGGGATAACTATGGCTACACCTTC. Residues: CSVPARDNYGYTF. The full variable domain, with the rest looked up from reference TRBV29-1 and TRBJ1-2, is SAVISQKPSRDICQRGTSLTIQCQVDSQVTMMFWYRQQPGQSLTLIATANQGSEATYESGFVIDKFPISRPNLTFSTLTVSNMSPEDSSIYLCSVPARDNYGYTFGSGTRLTVV.